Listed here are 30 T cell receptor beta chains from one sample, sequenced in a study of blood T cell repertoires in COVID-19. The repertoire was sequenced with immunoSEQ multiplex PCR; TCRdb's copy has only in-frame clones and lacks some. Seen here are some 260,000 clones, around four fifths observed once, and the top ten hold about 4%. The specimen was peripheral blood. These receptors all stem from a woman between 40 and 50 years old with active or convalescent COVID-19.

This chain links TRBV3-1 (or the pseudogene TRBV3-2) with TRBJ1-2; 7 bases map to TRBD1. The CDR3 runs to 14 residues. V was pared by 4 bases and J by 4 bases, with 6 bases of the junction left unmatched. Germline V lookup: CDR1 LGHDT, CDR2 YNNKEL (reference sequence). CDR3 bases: TGTGCCAGCAGCCGGGATGGGGACAGCTATGGCTACACCTTC. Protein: CASSRDGDSYGYTF.

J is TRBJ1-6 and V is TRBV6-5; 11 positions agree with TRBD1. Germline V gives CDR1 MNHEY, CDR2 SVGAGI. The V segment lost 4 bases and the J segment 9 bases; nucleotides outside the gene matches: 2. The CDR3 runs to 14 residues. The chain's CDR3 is CASSSGTGGSPLHF. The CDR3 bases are TGTGCCAGCAGTTCCGGGACAGGGGGTTCACCCCTCCACTTT.

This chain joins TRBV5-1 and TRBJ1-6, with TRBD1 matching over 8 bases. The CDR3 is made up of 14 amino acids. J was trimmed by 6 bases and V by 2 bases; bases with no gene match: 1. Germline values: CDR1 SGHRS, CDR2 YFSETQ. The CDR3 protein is CASSFTGGNSPLHF. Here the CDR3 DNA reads TGCGCCAGCAGCTTTACAGGGGGTAATTCACCCCTCCACTTT. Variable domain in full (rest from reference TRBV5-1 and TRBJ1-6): KAGVTQTPRYLIKTRGQQVTLSCSPISGHRSVSWYQQTPGQGLQFLFEYFSETQRNKGNFPGRFSGRQFSNSRSEMNVSTLELGDSALYLCASSFTGGNSPLHFGNGTRLTVT.

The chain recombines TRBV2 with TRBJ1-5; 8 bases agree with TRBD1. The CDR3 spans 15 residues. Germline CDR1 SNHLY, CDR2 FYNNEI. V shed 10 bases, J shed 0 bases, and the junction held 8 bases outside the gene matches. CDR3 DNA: TGTGCCACCCCGGGACAGGTTTATAGCAATCAGCCCCAGCATTTT. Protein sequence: CATPGQVYSNQPQHF.

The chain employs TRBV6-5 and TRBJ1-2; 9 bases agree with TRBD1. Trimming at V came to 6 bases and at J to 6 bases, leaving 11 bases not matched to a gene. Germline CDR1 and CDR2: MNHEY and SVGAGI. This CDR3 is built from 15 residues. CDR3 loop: CASSRTGAQADGYTF. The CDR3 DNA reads TGTGCCAGCAGCCGGACAGGGGCGCAAGCCGATGGCTACACCTTC.

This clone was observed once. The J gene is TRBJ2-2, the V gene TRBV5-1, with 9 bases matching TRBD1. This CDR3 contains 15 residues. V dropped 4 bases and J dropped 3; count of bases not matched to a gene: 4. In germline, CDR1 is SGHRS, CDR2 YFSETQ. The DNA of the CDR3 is TGCGCCAGCAGCCCCCGGACAGGGGACACCGGGGAGCTGTTTTTT. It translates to CASSPRTGDTGELFF.

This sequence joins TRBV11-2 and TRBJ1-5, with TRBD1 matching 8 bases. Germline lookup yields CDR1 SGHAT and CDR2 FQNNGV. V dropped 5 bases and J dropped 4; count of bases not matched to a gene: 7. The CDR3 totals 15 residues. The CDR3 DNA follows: TGTGCCAGCAGCACAAATACAGGGGGGAATCAGCCCCAGCATTTT. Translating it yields CASSTNTGGNQPQHF.

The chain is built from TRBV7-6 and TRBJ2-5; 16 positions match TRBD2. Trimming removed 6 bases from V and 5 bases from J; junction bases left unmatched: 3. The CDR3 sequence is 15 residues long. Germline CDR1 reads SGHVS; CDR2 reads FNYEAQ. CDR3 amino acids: CASRGLAGGPETQYF. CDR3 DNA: TGTGCCAGCAGGGGACTAGCGGGGGGGCCCGAGACCCAGTACTTC.

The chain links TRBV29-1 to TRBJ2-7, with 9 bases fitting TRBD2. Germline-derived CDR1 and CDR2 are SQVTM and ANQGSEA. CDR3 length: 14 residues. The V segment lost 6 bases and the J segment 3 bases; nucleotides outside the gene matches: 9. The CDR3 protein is CSVVLAGLLYEQYF. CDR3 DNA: TGCAGCGTGGTTCTAGCGGGGCTGCTCTACGAGCAGTACTTC.

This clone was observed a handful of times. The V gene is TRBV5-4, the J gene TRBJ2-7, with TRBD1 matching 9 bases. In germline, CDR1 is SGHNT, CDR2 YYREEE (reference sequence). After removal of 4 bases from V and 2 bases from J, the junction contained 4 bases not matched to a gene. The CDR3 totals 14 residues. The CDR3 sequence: CASSADRGPYEQYF. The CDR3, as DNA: TGTGCCAGCAGCGCGGACAGGGGCCCCTACGAGCAGTACTTC.

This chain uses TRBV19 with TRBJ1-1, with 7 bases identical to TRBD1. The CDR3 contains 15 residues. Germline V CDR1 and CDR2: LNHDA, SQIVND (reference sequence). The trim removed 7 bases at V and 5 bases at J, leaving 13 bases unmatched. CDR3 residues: CASKLAGGFGTEAFF. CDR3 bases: TGTGCCAGTAAGTTGGCAGGGGGGTTCGGGACTGAAGCTTTCTTT. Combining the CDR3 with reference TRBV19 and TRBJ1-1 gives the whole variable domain DGGITQSPKYLFRKEGQNVTLSCEQNLNHDAMYWYRQDPGQGLRLIYYSQIVNDFQKGDIAEGYSVSREKKESFPLTVTSAQKNPTAFYLCASKLAGGFGTEAFFGQGTRLTVV.

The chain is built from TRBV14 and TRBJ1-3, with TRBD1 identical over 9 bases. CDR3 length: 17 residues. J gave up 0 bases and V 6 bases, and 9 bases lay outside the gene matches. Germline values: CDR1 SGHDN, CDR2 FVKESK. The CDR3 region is CASSVNRGPSSGNTIYF. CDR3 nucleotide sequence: TGTGCCAGCAGTGTCAACAGGGGGCCGAGCTCTGGAAACACCATATATTTT.

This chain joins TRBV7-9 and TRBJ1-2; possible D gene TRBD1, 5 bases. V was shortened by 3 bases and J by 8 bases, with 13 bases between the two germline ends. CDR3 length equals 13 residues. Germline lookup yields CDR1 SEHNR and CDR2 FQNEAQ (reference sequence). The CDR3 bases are TGTGCCAGCAGCTTTCAGGGAAGGCCGGGCTACACCTTC. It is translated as CASSFQGRPGYTF.

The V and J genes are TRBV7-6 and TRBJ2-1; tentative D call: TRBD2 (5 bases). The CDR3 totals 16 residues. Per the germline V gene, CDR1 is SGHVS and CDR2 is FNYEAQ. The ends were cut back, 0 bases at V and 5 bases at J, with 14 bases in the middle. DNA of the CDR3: TGTGCCAGCAGCTTAGCGGGAGCTAGTTCCCACAATGAGCAGTTCTTC. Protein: CASSLAGASSHNEQFF.

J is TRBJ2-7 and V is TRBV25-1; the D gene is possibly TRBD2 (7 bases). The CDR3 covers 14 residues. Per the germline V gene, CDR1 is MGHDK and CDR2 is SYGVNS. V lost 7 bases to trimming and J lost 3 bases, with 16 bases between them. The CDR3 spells CASTAGAPVYEQYF. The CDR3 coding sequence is TGTGCCAGCACGGCGGGGGCCCCTGTCTACGAGCAGTACTTC.

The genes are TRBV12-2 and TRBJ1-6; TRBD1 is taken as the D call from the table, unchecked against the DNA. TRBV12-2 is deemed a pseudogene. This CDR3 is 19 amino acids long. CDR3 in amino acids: CASRFRGTGGEGCNSPLHF. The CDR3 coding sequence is TGTGCAAGTCGCTTTAGAGGGACAGGGGGCGAGGGCTGTAATTCACCCCTCCACTTT.

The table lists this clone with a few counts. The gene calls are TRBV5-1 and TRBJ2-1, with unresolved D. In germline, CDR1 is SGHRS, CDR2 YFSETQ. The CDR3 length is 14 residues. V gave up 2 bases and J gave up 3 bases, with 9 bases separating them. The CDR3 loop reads CASSFNPDYNEQFF. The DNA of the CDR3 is TGCGCCAGCAGCTTCAATCCAGACTACAATGAGCAGTTCTTC. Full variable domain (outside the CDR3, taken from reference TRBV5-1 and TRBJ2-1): KAGVTQTPRYLIKTRGQQVTLSCSPISGHRSVSWYQQTPGQGLQFLFEYFSETQRNKGNFPGRFSGRQFSNSRSEMNVSTLELGDSALYLCASSFNPDYNEQFFGPGTRLTVL.

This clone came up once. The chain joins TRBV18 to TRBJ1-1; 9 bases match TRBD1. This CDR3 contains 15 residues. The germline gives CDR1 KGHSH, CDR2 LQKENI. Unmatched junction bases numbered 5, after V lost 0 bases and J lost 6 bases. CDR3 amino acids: CASSPPGQGNPEAFF. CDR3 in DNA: TGTGCCAGCTCACCACCGGGACAGGGAAATCCTGAAGCTTTCTTT. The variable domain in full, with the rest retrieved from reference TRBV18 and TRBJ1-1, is NAGVMQNPRHLVRRRGQEARLRCSPMKGHSHVYWYRQLPEEGLKFMVYLQKENIIDESGMPKERFSAEFPKEGPSILRIQQVVRGDSAAYFCASSPPGQGNPEAFFGQGTRLTVV.

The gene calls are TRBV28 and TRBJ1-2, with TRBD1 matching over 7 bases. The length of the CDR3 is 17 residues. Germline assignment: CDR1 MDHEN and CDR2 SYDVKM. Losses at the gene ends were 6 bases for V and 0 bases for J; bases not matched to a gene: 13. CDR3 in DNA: TGTGCCAGCAGCCCTCCCCCGAACAGGGGCGCTAACTATGGCTACACCTTC. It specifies CASSPPPNRGANYGYTF.

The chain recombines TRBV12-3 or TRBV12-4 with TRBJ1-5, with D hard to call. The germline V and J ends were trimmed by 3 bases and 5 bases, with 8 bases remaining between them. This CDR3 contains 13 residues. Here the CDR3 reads CASSFREYQPQHF. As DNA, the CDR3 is TGTGCCAGCAGTTTTCGCGAGTATCAGCCCCAGCATTTT.

In nucleotides, the CDR3 is TGCGCCAGCAGGGATCCGTGGAACAGCCCCTACGAGCAGTACTTC. This gives the protein CASRDPWNSPYEQYF. The chain is built from TRBV5-1 and TRBJ2-7; D gene unclear. Per germline, CDR1 SGHRS and CDR2 YFSETQ. V shed 5 bases and J shed 2 bases, with 17 bases lying between them. The CDR3 loop spans 15 amino acids.

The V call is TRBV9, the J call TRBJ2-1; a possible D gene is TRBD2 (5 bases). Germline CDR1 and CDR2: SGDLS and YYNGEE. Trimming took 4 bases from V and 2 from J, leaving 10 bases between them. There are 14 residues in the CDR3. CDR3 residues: CASSSGVTYNEQFF. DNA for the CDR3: TGTGCCAGCAGCTCCGGGGTTACCTACAATGAGCAGTTCTTC.

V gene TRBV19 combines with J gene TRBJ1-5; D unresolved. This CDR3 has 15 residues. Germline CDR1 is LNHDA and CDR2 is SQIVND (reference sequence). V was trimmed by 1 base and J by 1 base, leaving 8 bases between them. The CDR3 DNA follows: TGTGCCAGTAGTATAGGAGGGAGGAGCAATCAGCCCCAGCATTTT. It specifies CASSIGGRSNQPQHF.

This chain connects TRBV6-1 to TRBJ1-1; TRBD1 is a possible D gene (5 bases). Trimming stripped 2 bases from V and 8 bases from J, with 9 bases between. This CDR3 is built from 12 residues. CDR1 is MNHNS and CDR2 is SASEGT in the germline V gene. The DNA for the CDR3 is TGTGCCAGCAGTGAAAGACAGTCCGAAGCTTTCTTT. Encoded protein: CASSERQSEAFF.

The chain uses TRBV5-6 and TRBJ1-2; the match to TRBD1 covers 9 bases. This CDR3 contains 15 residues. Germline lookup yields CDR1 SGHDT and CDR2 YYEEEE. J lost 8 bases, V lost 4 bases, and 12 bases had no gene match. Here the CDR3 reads CASSRDLTGGGGYTF. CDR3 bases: TGTGCCAGCAGCCGGGACTTGACAGGGGGAGGCGGCTACACCTTC.

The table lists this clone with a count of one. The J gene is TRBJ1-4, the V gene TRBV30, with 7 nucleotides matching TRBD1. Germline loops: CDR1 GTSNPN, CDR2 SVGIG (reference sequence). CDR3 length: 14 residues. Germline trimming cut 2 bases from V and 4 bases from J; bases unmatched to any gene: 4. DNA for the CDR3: TGTGCCTGGAGTCAGGGACAGAGTAATGAAAAACTGTTTTTT. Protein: CAWSQGQSNEKLFF.

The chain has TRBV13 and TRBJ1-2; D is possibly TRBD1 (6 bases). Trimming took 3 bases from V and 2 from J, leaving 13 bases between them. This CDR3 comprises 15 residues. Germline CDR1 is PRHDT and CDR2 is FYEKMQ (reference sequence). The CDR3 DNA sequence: TGTGCCAGCAGCTTGGGGGCCCAAGGGAACTATGGCTACACCTTC. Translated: CASSLGAQGNYGYTF.

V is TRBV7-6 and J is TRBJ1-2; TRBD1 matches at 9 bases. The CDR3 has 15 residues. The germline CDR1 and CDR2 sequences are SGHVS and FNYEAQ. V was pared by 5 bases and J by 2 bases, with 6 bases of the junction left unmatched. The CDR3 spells CASSPGTGTNYGYTF. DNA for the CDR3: TGTGCCAGCAGCCCCGGGACAGGGACCAACTATGGCTACACCTTC.

Here the CDR3 reads CAATGQANTEAFF. For the CDR3, the DNA is TGTGCCGCCACCGGACAGGCGAACACTGAAGCTTTCTTT. V and J are TRBV19 and TRBJ1-1, with 7 bases matching TRBD1. The germline CDR1 and CDR2 sequences are LNHDA and SQIVND (reference sequence). This CDR3 contains 13 residues. Trimming removed 11 bases from V and 1 base from J; junction bases left unmatched: 7.

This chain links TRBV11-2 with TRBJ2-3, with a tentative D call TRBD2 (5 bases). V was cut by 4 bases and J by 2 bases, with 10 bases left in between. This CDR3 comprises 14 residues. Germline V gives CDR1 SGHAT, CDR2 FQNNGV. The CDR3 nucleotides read TGTGCCAGCAGCTACCGGACTTTCACAGATACGCAGTATTTT. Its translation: CASSYRTFTDTQYF.